The next 6 T cell receptor beta chains were all read from a single sample in a study of OX40 agonist ivuxolimab in advanced cancers. The protocol used for the library was the immunoSEQ multiplex PCR assay. Imported from immuneACCESS, the table was reduced by TCRdb to in-frame sequences with V and J called. These copies leave out some clones; in studies compared against another copy, an unresolved V gene accounts for under half, and the cause of the remainder is not known. This sample holds some 70,000 clones; around four fifths were observed only once. 2.4% of the sample lies in the top ten. Here the sequenced sample was CD4+ or CD8+ T cells sorted from blood, taken in a trial of the OX40 agonist ivuxolimab. The receptors shown here come from an adult with an advanced solid tumor such as melanoma, head and neck, liver or kidney cancer.

V gene TRBV30 combines with J gene TRBJ1-2, with D tentatively TRBD1 (6 bases). The CDR3 contains 14 residues. The germline V and J ends were trimmed by 5 bases and 2 bases, with 15 bases remaining between them. The V gene's germline CDR1 is GTSNPN and CDR2 SVGIG (reference sequence). The CDR3 DNA sequence: TGTGCCTGGGCTCGAATCAGGGGAAACTATGGCTACACCTTC. Its protein product is CAWARIRGNYGYTF.

This rearrangement joins TRBV27 to TRBJ1-2; 11 bases are shared with TRBD1. Germline lookup yields CDR1 MNHEY and CDR2 SMNVEV (reference sequence). Trimming at V came to 6 bases and at J to 4 bases, leaving 7 bases not matched to a gene. CDR3 size: 15 residues. The CDR3 DNA reads as TGTGCCAGCAGGGAATCCGGGACAGGGGGCTATGGCTACACCTTC. Amino acids: CASRESGTGGYGYTF.

This clone showed up just a few times. The chain combines TRBV27 with TRBJ2-1; 7 bases line up with TRBD1. CDR3 length: 18 residues. CDR1 is MNHEY, CDR2 SMNVEV, per germline (reference sequence). With V trimmed by 7 bases and J by 6 bases, 21 bases remained unmatched. The CDR3 loop is CASKPIIGDSVKSNEQFF. CDR3 in DNA: TGTGCCAGCAAGCCTATAATCGGGGACAGCGTCAAAAGCAATGAGCAGTTCTTC.

The genes are TRBV18 and TRBJ2-3; D might be TRBD2 (6 bases). Germline V gene lookup returns CDR1 KGHSH and CDR2 LQKENI. The CDR3 is 14 amino acids. V was trimmed by 0 bases and J by 3 bases, leaving 7 bases between them. The CDR3 sequence is CASSPPAGTDTQYF. The CDR3 DNA follows: TGTGCCAGCTCACCACCTGCGGGGACAGATACGCAGTATTTT.

The rearrangement uses TRBV5-3 and TRBJ1-6, with D possibly being TRBD1 (5 bases). TRBV5-3 is assigned to the ORF class and has an uncertain function. The CDR3 extends over 15 amino acids. The ends were cut back, 2 bases at V and 7 bases at J, with 13 bases in the middle. The CDR3 DNA is TGTGCCAGAAGCTTTCGGGGCGGAGAAAATTCACCCCTCCACTTT. Amino acids: CARSFRGGENSPLHF.

Details on this clone: It is unclear where the CDR3 begins or ends on the DNA, so no DNA is shown, and the CDR3 is as TCRdb lists it. CDR3 loop: CASSKSSVGQGNNEQFF. V is TRBV21-1 and J is TRBJ2-1; the table gives TRBD1 as D, unverified against the DNA. TRBV21-1 is reported as a pseudogene. With termini counted, the CDR3 has 17 amino acids.